This T cell receptor beta chain was profiled in a study of blood T cells in healthy people across ages. Notes on the study in general: Both higher diversity and more naive CD4+ cells marked long-lived donors when set against aged donors. Diversity of TCR beta correlated strongly with naive T cell percentage.

Of note for this clonotype: Its antigen is currently unknown.

It was with a sample-barcoded 5' primer and a J-beta primer mix that a second PCR of roughly 7 to 12 cycles was run. MiXCR, run by TCRdb on the 5' RACE reads, gives a single entry per CDR3 protein. The table includes 700,000 to 900,000 distinct CDR3 sequences, less than 70% detected once. The CDR3 is 14 amino acids. The germline gives CDR1 SGHRS, CDR2 YFSETQ. It was roughly 10 milliliters of peripheral blood that were drawn from each donor. Samples each had at least 5.5 micrograms of total RNA extracted. Source material: blood. This receptor was obtained from an elderly man in good health. V gene TRBV5-1 combines with J gene TRBJ2-4; TRBD2 might be the D (6 bases). The J call may be wrong; the DNA end is better matched by TRBJ2-7. The CDR3 loop is CASSNREGGHEQYF. CDR3 nucleotides: TGCGCCAGCAGCAATAGAGAGGGAGGCCACGAGCAGTACTTC.